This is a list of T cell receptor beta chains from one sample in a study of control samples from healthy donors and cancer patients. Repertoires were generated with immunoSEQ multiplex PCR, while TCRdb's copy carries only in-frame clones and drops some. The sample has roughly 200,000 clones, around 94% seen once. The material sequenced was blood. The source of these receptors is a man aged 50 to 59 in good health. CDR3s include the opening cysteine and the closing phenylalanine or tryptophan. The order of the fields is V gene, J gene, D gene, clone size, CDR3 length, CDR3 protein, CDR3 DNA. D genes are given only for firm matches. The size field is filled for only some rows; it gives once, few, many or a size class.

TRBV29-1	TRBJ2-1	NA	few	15	CSVSGGRSSYNEQFF	TGCAGCGTTTCCGGGGGTCGTAGCTCCTACAATGAGCAGTTCTTC
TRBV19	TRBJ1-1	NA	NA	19	CASRPLGLSVNRRNTEAFF	TGTGCCAGTAGGCCCCTAGGTTTATCAGTGAATAGGCGGAACACTGAAGCTTTCTTT
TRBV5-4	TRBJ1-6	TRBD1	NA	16	CASSPGTAIYDSPLHF	TGTGCCAGCAGCCCCGGGACAGCGATTTACGATTCACCCCTCCACTTT
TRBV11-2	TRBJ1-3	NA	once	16	CASSFRAPSSGNTIYF	TGTGCCAGCAGCTTCAGGGCCCCCAGCTCTGGAAACACCATATATTTT
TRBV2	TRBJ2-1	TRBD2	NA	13	CASSTSVSNEQFF	TGTGCCAGCAGCACTAGCGTCAGCAATGAGCAGTTCTTC
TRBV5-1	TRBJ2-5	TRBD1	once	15	CASSLATGGQETQYF	TGCGCCAGCAGCTTGGCGACAGGGGGGCAAGAGACCCAGTACTTC
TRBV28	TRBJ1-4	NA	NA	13	CASRSGQSEKLFF	TGTGCCAGCAGGTCCGGACAGAGTGAAAAACTGTTTTTT
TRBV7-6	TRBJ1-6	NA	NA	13	CASSFTGNSPLHF	TGTGCCAGCAGCTTCACAGGGAATTCACCCCTCCACTTT
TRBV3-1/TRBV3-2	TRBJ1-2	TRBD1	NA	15	CASSYYLGQGDGYTF	TGTGCCAGCAGCTACTACCTCGGACAGGGGGATGGCTACACCTTC
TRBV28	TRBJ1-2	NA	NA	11	CATGNNYGYTF	TGTGCCACTGGGAATAACTATGGCTACACCTTC
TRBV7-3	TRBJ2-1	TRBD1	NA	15	CASSLTAGTVKRQFF	TGTGCCAGCAGCTTAACAGCAGGGACAGTTAAACGGCAGTTCTTC
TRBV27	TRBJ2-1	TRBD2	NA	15	CASSPRLAGSNEQFF	TGTGCCAGCAGTCCACGACTAGCGGGGTCCAATGAGCAGTTCTTC
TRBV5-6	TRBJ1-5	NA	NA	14	CASSLGPSGGPQHF	TGTGCCAGCAGCTTGGGACCGAGCGGAGGGCCCCAGCATTTT
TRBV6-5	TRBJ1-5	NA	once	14	CASSPGRTNQPQHF	TGTGCCAGCAGCCCAGGACGGACGAATCAGCCCCAGCATTTT
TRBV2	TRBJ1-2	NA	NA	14	CASSASQGRVGYTF	TGTGCCAGCAGTGCCTCCCAGGGTCGGGTTGGCTACACCTTC
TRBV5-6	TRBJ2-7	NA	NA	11	CASSLGAEQYF	TGTGCCAGCAGCTTGGGAGCCGAGCAGTACTTC
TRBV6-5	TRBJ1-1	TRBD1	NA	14	CASRDRVTNTEAFF	TGTGCCAGCAGGGACAGGGTGACGAACACTGAAGCTTTCTTT
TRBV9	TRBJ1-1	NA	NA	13	CASSAAPNTEAFF	TGTGCCAGCAGCGCTGCTCCGAACACTGAAGCTTTCTTT
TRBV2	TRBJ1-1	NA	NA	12	CASGGQYTEAFF	TGTGCCAGCGGCGGACAGTACACTGAAGCTTTCTTT
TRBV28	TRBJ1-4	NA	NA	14	CASSLWALGEKLFF	TGTGCCAGCAGTTTATGGGCCCTCGGGGAAAAACTGTTTTTT
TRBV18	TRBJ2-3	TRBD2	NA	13	CASSAGGTDTQYF	TGTGCCAGCTCAGCGGGGGGCACAGATACGCAGTATTTT
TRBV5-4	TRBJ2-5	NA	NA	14	CASSLALAAETQYF	TGTGCCAGCAGCTTGGCCTTGGCAGCTGAGACCCAGTACTTC
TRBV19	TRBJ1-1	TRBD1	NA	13	CASRQGQDTEAFF	TGTGCCAGTAGGCAGGGACAGGACACTGAAGCTTTCTTT
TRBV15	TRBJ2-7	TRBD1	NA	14	CATSYDRVTYEQYF	TGTGCCACCAGCTACGACAGGGTTACCTACGAGCAGTACTTC
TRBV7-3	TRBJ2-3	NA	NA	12	CASSEDRRTQYF	TGTGCCAGCAGCGAAGACAGACGTACGCAGTATTTT
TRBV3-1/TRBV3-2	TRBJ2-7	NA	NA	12	CASSQLGTFQYF	TGTGCCAGCAGCCAGCTCGGGACATTCCAGTACTTC
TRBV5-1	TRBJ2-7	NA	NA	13	CASSLQGSNEQYF	TGCGCCAGCAGCTTGCAGGGGTCTAACGAGCAGTACTTC
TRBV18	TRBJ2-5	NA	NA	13	CASSPGNRETQYF	TGTGCCAGCTCACCGGGGAATCGAGAGACCCAGTACTTC
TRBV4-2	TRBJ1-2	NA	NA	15	CASSQGWADNYGYTF	TGTGCCAGCAGCCAAGGTTGGGCAGATAACTATGGCTACACCTTC
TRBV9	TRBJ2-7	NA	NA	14	CASSVGRGDYEQYF	TGTGCCAGCAGCGTAGGGAGGGGTGATTACGAGCAGTACTTC
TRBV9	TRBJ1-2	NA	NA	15	CASSVNIGAVYGYTF	TGTGCCAGCAGCGTAAATATCGGGGCAGTTTATGGCTACACCTTC
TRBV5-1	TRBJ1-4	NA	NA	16	CASSLAGGSTNEKLFF	TGCGCCAGCAGCTTGGCCGGGGGATCAACTAATGAAAAACTGTTTTTT
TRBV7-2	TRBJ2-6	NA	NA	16	CASSLPPGAGANVLTF	TGTGCCAGCAGCTTACCCCCGGGAGCTGGGGCCAACGTCCTGACTTTC
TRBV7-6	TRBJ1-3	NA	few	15	CASSLLQGSGNTIYF	TGTGCCAGCAGCTTACTACAGGGTTCTGGAAACACCATATATTTT
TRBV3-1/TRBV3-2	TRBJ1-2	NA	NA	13	CASSQDTRAGYTF	TGTGCCAGCAGCCAAGATACCAGGGCGGGCTACACCTTC
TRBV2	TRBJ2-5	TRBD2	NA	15	CASSERGGIQETQYF	TGTGCCAGCAGTGAACGGGGGGGTATCCAAGAGACCCAGTACTTC
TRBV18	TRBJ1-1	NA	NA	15	CASSPRKRGDTEAFF	TGTGCCAGCTCACCGAGAAAGAGGGGAGACACTGAAGCTTTCTTT
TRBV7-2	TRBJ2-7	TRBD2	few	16	CASSLSTSGGRYEQYF	TGTGCCAGCAGCTTAAGCACTAGCGGGGGGCGCTACGAGCAGTACTTC
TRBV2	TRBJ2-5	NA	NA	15	CASSEARQFQETQYF	TGTGCCAGCAGTGAAGCGCGTCAATTCCAAGAGACCCAGTACTTC
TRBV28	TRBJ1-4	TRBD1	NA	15	CASRISGTGPEKLFF	TGTGCCAGCAGGATCTCCGGGACAGGACCCGAAAAACTGTTTTTT
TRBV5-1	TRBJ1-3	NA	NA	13	CASSLYYGNTIYF	TGCGCCAGCAGCTTGTACTACGGAAACACCATATATTTT
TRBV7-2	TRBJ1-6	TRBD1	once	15	CASSYQTGVRSPLHF	TGTGCCAGCAGCTATCAGACAGGGGTTCGGTCACCCCTCCACTTT
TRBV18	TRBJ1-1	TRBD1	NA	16	CASSPTGGTTDTEAFF	TGTGCCAGCTCACCGACAGGGGGGACGACGGACACTGAAGCTTTCTTT
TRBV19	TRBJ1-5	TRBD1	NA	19	CASSLTGTSGGRSNQPQHF	TGTGCCAGTAGTCTTACGGGCACTTCAGGGGGTAGGAGCAATCAGCCCCAGCATTTT
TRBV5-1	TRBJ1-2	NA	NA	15	CASSLVPFNFYGYTF	TGCGCCAGCAGCTTGGTCCCCTTCAACTTCTATGGCTACACCTTC
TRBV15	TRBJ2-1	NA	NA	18	CATSRDFWRGVTYNEQFF	TGTGCCACCAGCAGAGATTTTTGGCGAGGGGTTACCTACAATGAGCAGTTCTTC
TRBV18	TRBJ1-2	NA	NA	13	CASSPRDTDGYTF	TGTGCCAGCTCACCACGGGACACCGACGGCTACACCTTC
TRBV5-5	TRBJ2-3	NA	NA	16	CASSLGDTPSTDTQYF	TGTGCCAGCAGCTTGGGGGACACCCCTAGCACAGATACGCAGTATTTT
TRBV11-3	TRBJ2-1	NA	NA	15	CASSLGTGPYNEQFF	TGTGCCAGCAGCTTAGGAACCGGCCCATACAATGAGCAGTTCTTC